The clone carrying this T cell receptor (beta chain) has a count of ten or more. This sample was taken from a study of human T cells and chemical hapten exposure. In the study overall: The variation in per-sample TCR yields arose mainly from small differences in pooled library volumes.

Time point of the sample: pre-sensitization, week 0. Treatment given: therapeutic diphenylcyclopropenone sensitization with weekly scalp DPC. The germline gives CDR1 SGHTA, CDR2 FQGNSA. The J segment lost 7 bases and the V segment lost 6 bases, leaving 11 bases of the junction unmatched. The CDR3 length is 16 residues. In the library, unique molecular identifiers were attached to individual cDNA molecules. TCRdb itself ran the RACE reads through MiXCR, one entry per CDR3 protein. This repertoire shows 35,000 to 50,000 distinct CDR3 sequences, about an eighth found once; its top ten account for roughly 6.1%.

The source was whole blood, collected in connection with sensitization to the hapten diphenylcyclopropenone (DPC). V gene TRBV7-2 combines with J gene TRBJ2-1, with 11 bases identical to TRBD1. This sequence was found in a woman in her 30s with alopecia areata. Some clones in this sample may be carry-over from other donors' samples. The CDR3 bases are TGTGCCAGCAGATCGAACCCCGGGACAGGGGGGAATGAGCAGTTCTTC. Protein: CASRSNPGTGGNEQFF.